This T cell receptor beta chain was recovered during a study of T cell responses to AZD1222 COVID-19 vaccine. From germline, CDR1 is SNHLY and CDR2 FYNNEI. V gave up 3 bases and J gave up 0 bases, with 3 bases separating them. The CDR3 runs 13 residues. Measured with immunoSEQ multiplex PCR; TCRdb has only the in-frame clones, and not every one. The data contain roughly 150,000 clones, about 93% of them seen just once; the ten biggest clones take up just over 5%. This clone appeared once. The receptor comes from an adult in good health. The sample consisted of peripheral blood, taken on day 0 of AZD1222 vaccination. The gene calls are TRBV2 and TRBJ1-5, with D unclear. The CDR3 loop reads CASSDSSNQPQHF. CDR3 in DNA: TGTGCCAGCAGTGACAGTAGCAATCAGCCCCAGCATTTT.